The table lists the clone carrying this T cell receptor (beta chain) with many counts. The antigen remains undetermined. V lost 1 base and J lost 4, with 14 bases in between. Germline assignment: CDR1 SGHVS and CDR2 FQNEAQ. The CDR3 runs to 15 residues. The data stem from a study of regulatory T cells in long-lasting Graves disease. The sample's time point: newly diagnosed GD, antithyroid drugs for less than 3 months. PBMC RNA was the source of the TCR library. General study results and limits: Graves' patients with persistent disease showed TCR diversity lower than patients newly diagnosed. Between persistent patients, about 2,700 public clonotypes were shared, exceeding the 800 to 1,000 shared between new patients.

Both iRepertoire HTBI primers and Arm-PCR of CDR3 regions were used to build the TCR beta libraries. TCRdb recomputed calls from the multiplex PCR reads with MiXCR, one row per CDR3 protein. The sample contains about 460,000 distinct CDR3 sequences, 12% to 15% of which appear only once. This sample also belongs to another study, concerning T cells in Graves' hyperthyroidism and ophthalmopathy. That report notes: Diagnoses were established using clinical symptoms, serum thyroxine and TRAb, thyroid ultrasound and orbital computed tomography.

The chain couples TRBV7-8 to TRBJ2-7, with D uncertain. The TCR sequence derives from a woman in her forties or fifties with Graves disease. Sequenced material: peripheral blood mononuclear cells (PBMCs), taken at new diagnosis, from a patient treated with antithyroid drugs. The CDR3 is CASSLEVASGYEQYF. The CDR3 DNA sequence: TGTGCCAGCAGCTTAGAGGTAGCTTCTGGATACGAGCAGTACTTC.